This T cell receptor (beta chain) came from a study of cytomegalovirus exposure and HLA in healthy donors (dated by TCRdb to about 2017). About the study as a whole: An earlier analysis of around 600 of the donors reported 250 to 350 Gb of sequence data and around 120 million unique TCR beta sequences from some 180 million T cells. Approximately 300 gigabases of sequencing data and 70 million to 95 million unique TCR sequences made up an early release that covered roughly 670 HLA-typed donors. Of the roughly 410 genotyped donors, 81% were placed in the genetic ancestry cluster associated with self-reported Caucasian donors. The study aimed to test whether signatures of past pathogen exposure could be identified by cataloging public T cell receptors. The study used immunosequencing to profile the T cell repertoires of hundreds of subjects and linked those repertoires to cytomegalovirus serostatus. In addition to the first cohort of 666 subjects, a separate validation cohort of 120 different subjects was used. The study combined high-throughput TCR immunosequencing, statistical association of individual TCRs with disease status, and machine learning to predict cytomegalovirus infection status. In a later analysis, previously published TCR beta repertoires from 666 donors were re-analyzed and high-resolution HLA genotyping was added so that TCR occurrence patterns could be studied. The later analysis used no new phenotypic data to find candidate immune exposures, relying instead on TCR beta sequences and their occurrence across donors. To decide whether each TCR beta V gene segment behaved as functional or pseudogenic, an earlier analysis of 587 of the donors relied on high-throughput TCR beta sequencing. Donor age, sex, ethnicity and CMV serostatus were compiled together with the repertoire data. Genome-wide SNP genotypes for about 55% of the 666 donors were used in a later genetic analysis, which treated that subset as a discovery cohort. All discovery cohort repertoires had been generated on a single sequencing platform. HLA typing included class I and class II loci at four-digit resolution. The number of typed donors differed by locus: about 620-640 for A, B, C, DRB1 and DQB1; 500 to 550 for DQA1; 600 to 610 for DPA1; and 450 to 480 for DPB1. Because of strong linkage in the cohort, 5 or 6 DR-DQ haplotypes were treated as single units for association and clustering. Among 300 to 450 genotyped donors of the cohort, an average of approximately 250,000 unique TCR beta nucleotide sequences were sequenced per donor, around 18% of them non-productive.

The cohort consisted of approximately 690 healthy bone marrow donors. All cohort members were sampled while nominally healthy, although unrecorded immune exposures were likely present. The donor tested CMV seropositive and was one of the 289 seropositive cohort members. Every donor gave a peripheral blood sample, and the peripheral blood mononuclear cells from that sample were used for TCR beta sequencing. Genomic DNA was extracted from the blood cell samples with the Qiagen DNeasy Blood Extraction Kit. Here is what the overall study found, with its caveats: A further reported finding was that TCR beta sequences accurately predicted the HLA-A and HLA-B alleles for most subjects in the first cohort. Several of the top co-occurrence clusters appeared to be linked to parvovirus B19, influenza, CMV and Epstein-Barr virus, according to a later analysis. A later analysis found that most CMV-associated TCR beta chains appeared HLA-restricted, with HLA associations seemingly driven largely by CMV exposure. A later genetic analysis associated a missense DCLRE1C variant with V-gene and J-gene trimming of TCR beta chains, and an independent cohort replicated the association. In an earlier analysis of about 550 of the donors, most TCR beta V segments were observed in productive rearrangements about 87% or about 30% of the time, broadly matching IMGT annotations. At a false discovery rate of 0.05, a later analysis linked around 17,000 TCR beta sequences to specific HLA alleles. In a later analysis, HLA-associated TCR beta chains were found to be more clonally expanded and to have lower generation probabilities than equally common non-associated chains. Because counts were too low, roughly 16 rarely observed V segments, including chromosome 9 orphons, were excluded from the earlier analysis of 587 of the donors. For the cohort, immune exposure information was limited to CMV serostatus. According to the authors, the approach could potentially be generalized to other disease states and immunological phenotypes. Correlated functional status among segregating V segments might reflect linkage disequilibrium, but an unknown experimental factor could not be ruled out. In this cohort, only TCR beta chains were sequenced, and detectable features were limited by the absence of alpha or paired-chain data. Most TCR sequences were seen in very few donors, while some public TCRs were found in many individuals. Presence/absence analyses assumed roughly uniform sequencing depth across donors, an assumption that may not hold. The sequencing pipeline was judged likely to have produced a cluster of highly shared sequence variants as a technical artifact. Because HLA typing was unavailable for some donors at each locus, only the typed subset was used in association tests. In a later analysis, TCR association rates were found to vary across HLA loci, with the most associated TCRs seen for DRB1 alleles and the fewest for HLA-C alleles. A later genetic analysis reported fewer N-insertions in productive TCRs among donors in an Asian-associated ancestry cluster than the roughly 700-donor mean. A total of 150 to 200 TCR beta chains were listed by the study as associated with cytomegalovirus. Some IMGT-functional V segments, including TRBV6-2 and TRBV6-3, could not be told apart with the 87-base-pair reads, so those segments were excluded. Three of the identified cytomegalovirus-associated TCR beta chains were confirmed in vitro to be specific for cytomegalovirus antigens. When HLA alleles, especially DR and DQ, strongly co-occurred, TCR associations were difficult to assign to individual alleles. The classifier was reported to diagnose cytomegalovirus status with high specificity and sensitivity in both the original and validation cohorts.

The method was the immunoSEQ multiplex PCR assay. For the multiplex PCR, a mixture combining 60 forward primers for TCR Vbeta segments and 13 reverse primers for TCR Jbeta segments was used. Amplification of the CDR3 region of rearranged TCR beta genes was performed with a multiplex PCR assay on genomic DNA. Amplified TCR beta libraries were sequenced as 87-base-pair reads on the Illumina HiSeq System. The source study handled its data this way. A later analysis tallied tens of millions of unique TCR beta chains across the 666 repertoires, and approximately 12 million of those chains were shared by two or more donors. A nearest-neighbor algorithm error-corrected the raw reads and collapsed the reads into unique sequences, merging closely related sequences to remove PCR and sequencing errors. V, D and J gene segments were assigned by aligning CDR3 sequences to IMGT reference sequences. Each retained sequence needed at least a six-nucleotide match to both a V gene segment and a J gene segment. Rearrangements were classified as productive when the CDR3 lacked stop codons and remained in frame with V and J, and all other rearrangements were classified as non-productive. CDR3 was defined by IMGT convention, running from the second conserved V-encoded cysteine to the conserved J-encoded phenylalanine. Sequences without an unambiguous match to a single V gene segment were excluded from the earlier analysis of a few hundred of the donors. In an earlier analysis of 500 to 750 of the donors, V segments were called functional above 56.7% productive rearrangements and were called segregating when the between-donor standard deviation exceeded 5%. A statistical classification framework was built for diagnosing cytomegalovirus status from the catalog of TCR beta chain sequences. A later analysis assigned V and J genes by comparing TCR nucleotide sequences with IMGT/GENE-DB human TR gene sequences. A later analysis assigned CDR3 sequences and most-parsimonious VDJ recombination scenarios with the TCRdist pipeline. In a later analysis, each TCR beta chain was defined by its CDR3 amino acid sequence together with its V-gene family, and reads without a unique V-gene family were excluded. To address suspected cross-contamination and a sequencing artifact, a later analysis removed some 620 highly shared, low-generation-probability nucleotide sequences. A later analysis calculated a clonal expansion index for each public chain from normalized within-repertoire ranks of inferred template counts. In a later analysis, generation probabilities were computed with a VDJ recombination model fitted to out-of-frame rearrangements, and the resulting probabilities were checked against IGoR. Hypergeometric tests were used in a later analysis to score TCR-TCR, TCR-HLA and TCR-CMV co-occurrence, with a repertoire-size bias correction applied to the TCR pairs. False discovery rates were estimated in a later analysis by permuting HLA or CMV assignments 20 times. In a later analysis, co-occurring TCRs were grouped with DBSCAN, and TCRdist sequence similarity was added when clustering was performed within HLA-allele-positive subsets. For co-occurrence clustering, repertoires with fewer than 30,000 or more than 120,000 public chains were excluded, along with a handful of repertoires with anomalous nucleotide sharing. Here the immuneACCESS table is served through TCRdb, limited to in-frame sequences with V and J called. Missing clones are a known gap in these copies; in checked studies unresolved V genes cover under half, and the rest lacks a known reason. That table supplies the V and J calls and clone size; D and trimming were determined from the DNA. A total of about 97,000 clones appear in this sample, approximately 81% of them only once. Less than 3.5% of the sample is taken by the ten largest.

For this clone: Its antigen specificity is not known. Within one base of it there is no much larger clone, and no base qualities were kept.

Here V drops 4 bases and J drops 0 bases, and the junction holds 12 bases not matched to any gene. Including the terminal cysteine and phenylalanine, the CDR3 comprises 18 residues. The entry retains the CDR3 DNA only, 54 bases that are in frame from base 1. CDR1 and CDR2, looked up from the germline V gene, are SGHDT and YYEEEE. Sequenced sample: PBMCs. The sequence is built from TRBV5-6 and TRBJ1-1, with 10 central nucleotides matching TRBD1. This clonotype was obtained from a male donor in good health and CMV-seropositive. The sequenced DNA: TGTGCCAGCAGCCCTAGGACAGGGGGGATAGTAGTGAACACTGAAGCTTTCTTT. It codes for CASSPRTGGIVVNTEAFF.